Listed here are 18 T cell receptor beta chains from one sample, sequenced in a study of metastatic and nonmetastatic thyroid tumors. None of the patients had undergone any treatment ahead of thyroid surgery. MiXCR re-clonotyped the PCR reads for TCRdb. The sample gives fewer than 25,000 clones, around 21% of which show up once; 25% to 30% is in the top ten. The sequencing sample was made of blood. Source of these receptors: a female donor with papillary thyroid cancer or a benign thyroid nodule (not recorded which). Some clones in this sample may be carry-over from other donors' samples.

This clone showed up many times. The junction does not match germline at one end; this may be a read error. This sample also contains other DNA sequences that code for the same CDR3. The chain employs TRBV20-1 and TRBJ2-7, with TRBD1 identical over 12 bases. Germline lookup yields CDR1 DFQATT and CDR2 SNEGSKA (reference sequence). This CDR3 region has 13 residues. The CDR3: CSAGTGGGYEQYF. In DNA, the CDR3 is TGTAGTGCCGGGACAGGGGGCGGATACGAGCAGTACTTC.

This clone was counted many times. The chain joins TRBV3-1 to TRBJ1-1; D is possibly TRBD1 (5 bases). The V end lost 4 bases, the J end lost 4 bases, and 13 bases lay between the germline ends. Germline CDR1 reads LGHDT; CDR2 reads YNNKEL (reference sequence). The CDR3 is 14 amino acids. The CDR3 sequence is CASSLQGGGTEAFF. The CDR3 region has the DNA TGTGCCAGCAGCCTGCAGGGTGGTGGCACTGAAGCTTTCTTT.

This clone was seen at least ten times. The chain joins TRBV27 to TRBJ2-4, with 11 bases matching TRBD2. This CDR3 region has 17 residues. Germline V gives CDR1 MNHEY, CDR2 SMNVEV (reference sequence). V gave up 7 bases and J gave up 3 bases; unmatched junction bases: 11. Written as DNA, the CDR3 is TGTGCCAGCATGAATAGCGGGGGGGCCAGTGGCAAAAACATTCAGTACTTC. Its translation: CASMNSGGASGKNIQYF.

This clone was picked up many times. This chain joins TRBV11-2 and TRBJ2-5, with a tentative D call TRBD2 (6 bases). Trimming left V 5 bases short and J 5 bases short, with 12 bases between. Germline V lookup: CDR1 SGHAT, CDR2 FQNNGV. The CDR3 is 13 amino acids. In DNA form, the CDR3 reads TGTGCCAGCAGCCTGGGAGGCCGGGAGACCCAGTACTTC. This translates into CASSLGGRETQYF. The full variable domain, its missing parts supplied by reference TRBV11-2 and TRBJ2-5, is EAGVAQSPRYKIIEKRQSVAFWCNPISGHATLYWYQQILGQGPKLLIQFQNNGVVDDSQLPKDRFSAERLKGVDSTLKIQPAKLEDSAVYLCASSLGGRETQYFGPGTRLLVL.

This clone rates as medium-sized. The chain is built from TRBV6-1 and TRBJ1-5; D remains ambiguous. The germline V gene encodes CDR1 MNHNS and CDR2 SASEGT. CDR3 length: 13 amino acids. Trimming took off 7 bases at V and 2 bases at J, with 9 bases between the two ends. CDR3 in amino acids: CASIEDGNQPQHF. The CDR3 DNA sequence: TGTGCCAGCATAGAAGATGGCAATCAGCCCCAGCATTTT.

This clone was counted a single time. This rearrangement joins TRBV7-9 to TRBJ1-4, with D maybe TRBD1 (5 bases). V was shortened by 5 bases and J by 3 bases, with 16 bases between the two germline ends. The CDR3 is 16 amino acids. CDR1 and CDR2 from the germline V gene are SEHNR and FQNEAQ (reference sequence). The CDR3 coding sequence is TGTGCCAGCAGCACGCACCGACAGCTATCTAATGAAAAACTGTTTTTT. Translating it yields CASSTHRQLSNEKLFF.

This chain uses TRBV2 with TRBJ1-4; D possibly corresponds to TRBD1 (5 bases). Trimming pared 2 bases from V and 4 bases from J, leaving 11 bases between. The V gene's germline CDR1 is SNHLY and CDR2 FYNNEI. The CDR3 runs 15 residues. Written as DNA, the CDR3 is TGTGCCAGCAGTGAATCGGGGACGGGTAATGAAAAACTGTTTTTT. Translation gives CASSESGTGNEKLFF.

This clone was detected ten times or more. V gene TRBV16 combines with J gene TRBJ1-2, with D hard to call. Per the germline V gene, CDR1 is KGHSY and CDR2 is FQNENV. Trimming shortened V by 1 base and J by 8 bases, and 17 bases separated the two germline ends. This CDR3 has 15 residues. The CDR3 sequence: CASSQWTFGQDGYTF. In DNA form, the CDR3 reads TGTGCCAGCAGCCAATGGACTTTTGGTCAGGACGGCTACACCTTC.

This clone was picked up many times. This chain joins TRBV19 and TRBJ2-7; TRBD1 matches 10 bases. The CDR3 is 14 residues long. Germline CDR1 LNHDA, CDR2 SQIVND (reference sequence). V lost 8 bases and J lost 6; bases outside the gene matches: 10. For the CDR3, the DNA is TGTGCCAGTCAGACCGGGACAGGGGTAAGCGAGCAGTACTTC. Protein: CASQTGTGVSEQYF.

In this sample, this clone turned up many times. The chain couples TRBV6-1 to TRBJ1-2; TRBD1 matches at 12 bases. The trim removed 6 bases at V and 4 bases at J, leaving 12 bases unmatched. The CDR3 length is 17 residues. CDR1 is MNHNS, CDR2 SASEGT, per germline. The CDR3 DNA reads as TGTGCCAGCAGCCCCGGGACAGGGGGCTTTATCGTCTATGGCTACACCTTC. This sequence encodes CASSPGTGGFIVYGYTF.

V and J are TRBV11-1 and TRBJ2-2; TRBD1 matches at 8 bases. The V gene end was trimmed by 9 bases and the J gene end by 3 bases; junction bases not matched to a gene: 12. Germline V gives CDR1 SGHAT, CDR2 FQDESV (reference sequence). The CDR3 is made up of 16 amino acids. CDR3 sequence (DNA): TGTGCCAGAGATCCTCCCTTGACAGGGGACACCGGGGAGCTGTTTTTT. This encodes CARDPPLTGDTGELFF.

The sample holds many counts of this clone. The junction differs from germline at one of its ends, possibly a read error. This sequence joins TRBV4-1 and TRBJ1-3; D unclear. Germline assignment: CDR1 MGHRA and CDR2 YSYEKL. The CDR3 totals 15 residues. The chain's CDR3 is CASSQELRSGNTTYF. The CDR3, as DNA: TGCGCCAGCAGCCAAGAGCTGAGATCTGGAAACACCACATATTTT.

This clone was seen many times. Different DNA sequences within this sample yield the same CDR3. CDR3 amino acids: CASSSEETTGNTEAFF. CDR3 DNA sequence: TGTGCCAGCAGCTCCGAAGAAACGACAGGGAACACTGAAGCTTTCTTT. V is TRBV5-4 and J is TRBJ1-1; possible D gene TRBD1, 6 bases. The CDR3 totals 16 residues. The V and J ends lost 3 bases and 1 base respectively, with 16 bases between them. Germline V gene data show CDR1 as SGHNT and CDR2 as YYREEE (reference sequence).

At least ten counts were recorded for this clone. An end of the junction does not agree with germline; a read error may underlie this. CDR3 amino acids: CAGSYSGGTEAFF. CDR3 sequence (DNA): TGTGCCGGCAGTTACTCGGGGGGGACTGAAGCTTTCTTT. The chain employs TRBV6-2 or TRBV6-3 and TRBJ1-1; tentative D call: TRBD1 (5 bases). Germline values: CDR1 MNHEY, CDR2 SVGEGT. This CDR3 contains 13 residues.

Note on this clone: One junction end does not reproduce the germline sequence, and a read error may be involved. The chain has TRBV20-1 and TRBJ2-1; no firm D call. The CDR3 loop spans 13 amino acids. Per germline, CDR1 DFQATT and CDR2 SNEGSKA (reference sequence). CDR3 DNA: TGTAGTGCGCAGCCAGAGGTTTACAATGAGCAGTTCTTC. Its translation is CSAQPEVYNEQFF.

This clone was counted between two and nine times. V usage is TRBV2 and J usage is TRBJ2-7; D is unclear. The CDR3 extends over 14 amino acids. CDR1 and CDR2 from the germline V gene are SNHLY and FYNNEI. The V end was cut by 1 base, the J end by 3 bases, with 10 bases between. The CDR3 DNA is TGTGCCAGCAGTGAAGAAGGGTGGGGCTACGAGCAGTACTTC. Translated, it gives CASSEEGWGYEQYF.

As to this clone: The conserved phenylalanine or tryptophan is not found at the CDR3 terminus, so this likely reflects a read error. This rearrangement joins TRBV2 to TRBJ2-5; possibly TRBD2 for D (6 bases). V was shortened by 3 bases and J by 4 bases, with 9 bases between the two germline ends. The length of the CDR3 is 13 residues. Germline values: CDR1 SNHLY, CDR2 FYNNEI. This CDR3 is CASSEGGRETQYS. CDR3 DNA sequence: TGTGCCAGCAGTGAGGGGGGACGAGAGACCCAGTACTCC.

This clone was picked up many times. The chain is built from TRBV7-9 and TRBJ1-3; no reliable D call. From germline, CDR1 is SEHNR and CDR2 FQNEAQ (reference sequence). The V and J ends lost 5 bases and 6 bases respectively, with 8 bases between them. This CDR3 contains 12 residues. CDR3 region: CASSLNPNTIYF. CDR3 bases: TGTGCCAGCAGCCTTAACCCAAACACCATATATTTT.